The 25 T cell receptor beta chains below come from one sample, sequenced in a study of control samples from healthy donors and cancer patients. Clones were read by immunoSEQ multiplex PCR, and TCRdb kept only the in-frame ones, dropping some. The sample shows some 150,000 clones, 96% of them seen only once. The specimen sequenced was blood. These receptors were obtained from a woman in her thirties in good health.

This clone is a singleton in its sample. The V call is TRBV27, the J call TRBJ1-5, with D tentatively TRBD1 (5 bases). Trimming removed 6 bases at V and 4 bases at J, with 13 bases between. CDR3 length: 14 residues. Germline-derived CDR1 and CDR2 are MNHEY and SMNVEV (reference sequence). The CDR3 spells CASSNHGANQPQHF. The DNA for the CDR3 is TGTGCCAGCAGCAATCACGGGGCGAATCAGCCCCAGCATTTT.

The chain combines TRBV2 with TRBJ2-1; D not certain. CDR1 is SNHLY and CDR2 is FYNNEI in the germline V gene. The length of the CDR3 is 15 residues. The V gene lost 7 bases and the J gene lost 0 bases, with 13 bases spanning the gap. CDR3 sequence reads: CASISKPSSYNEQFF. The DNA for the CDR3 is TGTGCCAGCATTAGTAAACCCAGCTCCTACAATGAGCAGTTCTTC.

The rearrangement uses TRBV2 and TRBJ2-3, with D perhaps matching TRBD2 (5 bases). The CDR3 consists of 15 residues. The V end was cut by 5 bases, the J end by 4 bases, with 16 bases between. Per the germline V gene, CDR1 is SNHLY and CDR2 is FYNNEI. The CDR3 loop reads CASSSERLASDTQYF. CDR3 DNA sequence: TGTGCCAGCAGTTCTGAGCGGCTAGCCTCAGATACGCAGTATTTT.

V usage is TRBV28 and J usage is TRBJ2-2; D is possibly TRBD1 (6 bases). The CDR3 loop spans 16 amino acids. The germline V and J ends were trimmed by 2 bases and 5 bases, with 15 bases remaining between them. From germline, CDR1 is MDHEN and CDR2 SYDVKM. CDR3 region: CASSLAPGRGTGELFF. The CDR3 DNA is TGTGCCAGCAGTTTAGCTCCCGGCAGGGGAACCGGGGAGCTGTTTTTT.

V is TRBV5-5 and J is TRBJ1-3; D is possibly TRBD1 (5 bases). Germline loops: CDR1 SGHKS, CDR2 YYEKEE (reference sequence). The CDR3 has 13 amino acids. V dropped 1 base and J dropped 4 bases, with 6 bases sitting between them. The CDR3 DNA follows: TGTGCCAGCAGCTTGCCAGGGGGAAACACCATATATTTT. It translates to CASSLPGGNTIYF.

The rearrangement uses TRBV3-1 (or the pseudogene TRBV3-2) and TRBJ2-3; 7 bases align to TRBD1. Per the germline V gene, CDR1 is LGHDT and CDR2 is YNNKEL (reference sequence). V was pared by 6 bases and J by 3 bases, with 3 bases of the junction left unmatched. The CDR3 length is 13 residues. CDR3 residues: CASRSGGTDTQYF. The CDR3 DNA sequence: TGTGCCAGCAGATCAGGGGGAACAGATACGCAGTATTTT.

The chain uses TRBV30 and TRBJ2-7, with unresolved D. V gave up 2 bases and J gave up 5 bases, with 7 bases separating them. The CDR3 sequence is 11 residues long. Germline assignment: CDR1 GTSNPN and CDR2 SVGIG (reference sequence). The CDR3 loop reads CAWSSSHEQYF. CDR3 DNA: TGTGCCTGGAGTAGCAGTCACGAGCAGTACTTC.

CDR3 nucleotides: TGTGCCAGCAGCGGCACCGGGACGGCAAACACTGAAGCTTTCTTT. Its translation: CASSGTGTANTEAFF. This chain joins TRBV11-1 and TRBJ1-1; TRBD1 might be the D (5 bases). This CDR3 has 15 amino acids. Trimming pared 5 bases from V and 2 bases from J, leaving 15 bases between. Germline assignment: CDR1 SGHAT and CDR2 FQDESV (reference sequence).

The V call is TRBV5-1, the J call TRBJ2-7; D not certain. Trimming cost V 3 bases and J 4 bases, with 8 bases left between them. The V gene's germline CDR1 is SGHRS and CDR2 YFSETQ. This CDR3 has 12 residues. For the CDR3, the DNA is TGCGCCAGCAGCTCGGACGTTTACGAGCAGTACTTC. Its protein is CASSSDVYEQYF.

The chain carries TRBV15 and TRBJ2-1; D is unresolved. Germline lookup yields CDR1 LNHNV and CDR2 YYDKDF (reference sequence). The CDR3 contains 11 residues. V was shortened by 6 bases and J by 6 bases, with 6 bases between the two germline ends. The CDR3 protein is CATSLANEQFF. The CDR3 DNA sequence: TGTGCCACCAGTCTCGCCAATGAGCAGTTCTTC.

This clone appeared a single time. This chain joins TRBV6-1 and TRBJ2-5; 8 nucleotides align to TRBD2. Germline CDR1 and CDR2: MNHNS and SASEGT. Trimming at V came to 3 bases and at J to 9 bases, leaving 9 bases not matched to a gene. This CDR3 has 14 residues. The CDR3 protein is CASSEREARGAQYF. CDR3 DNA: TGTGCCAGCAGTGAGCGGGAGGCCAGAGGGGCCCAGTACTTC.

V and J are TRBV28 and TRBJ2-6; D might be TRBD2 (7 bases). The CDR3 runs to 16 residues. Deletions cut 5 bases from V and 0 bases from J, with 11 bases between. The germline V gene encodes CDR1 MDHEN and CDR2 SYDVKM. The CDR3 loop reads CASSKGGDSGANVLTF. CDR3 nucleotide sequence: TGTGCCAGCAGTAAGGGGGGGGACTCTGGGGCCAACGTCCTGACTTTC.

The chain links TRBV4-1 to TRBJ2-1; 10 bases are shared with TRBD1. The CDR3 runs 16 residues. CDR1 and CDR2 (germline): MGHRA, YSYEKL. V shed 6 bases and J 5 bases; nucleotides not matched to a gene: 10. CDR3 sequence (DNA): TGCGCCAGCAGATTAGGAGGGGGACAGGGGAACAATGAGCAGTTCTTC. Amino acid sequence: CASRLGGGQGNNEQFF.

The chain employs TRBV11-2 and TRBJ2-2; TRBD1 might be the D (6 bases). In germline, CDR1 is SGHAT, CDR2 FQNNGV. The CDR3 covers 15 residues. V gave up 6 bases and J gave up 2 bases, with 13 bases separating them. CDR3 sequence: CASSTRGSNTGELFF. CDR3 bases: TGTGCCAGCAGTACCAGGGGATCAAACACCGGGGAGCTGTTTTTT.

The chain carries TRBV5-8 and TRBJ1-1; 8 positions agree with TRBD1. The junction had 7 bases not matched to a gene; V was cut back by 2 bases and J by 4 bases. The CDR3 spans 15 residues. Germline V lookup: CDR1 SGHTS, CDR2 YDEGEE. The CDR3 is CASSFGQGWATEAFF. The CDR3 nucleotides read TGTGCCAGCAGCTTCGGACAGGGATGGGCCACTGAAGCTTTCTTT.

The chain has TRBV28 and TRBJ2-1, with D possibly being TRBD2 (5 bases). Trimming took 1 base from V and 7 from J, leaving 14 bases between them. CDR1 MDHEN and CDR2 SYDVKM come from the germline V gene. The CDR3 spans 15 residues. CDR3 nucleotides: TGTGCCAGCAGTTTATTAGGAGGTTCGGGGAATGAGCAGTTCTTC. Residues: CASSLLGGSGNEQFF.

The J gene is TRBJ1-2, the V gene TRBV5-1; D remains unclear. The CDR3 consists of 12 residues. Germline values: CDR1 SGHRS, CDR2 YFSETQ. V lost 4 bases to trimming and J lost 3 bases, with 7 bases between them. This chain's CDR3 is CASSPDYYGYTF. The CDR3 nucleotides read TGCGCCAGCAGCCCCGACTACTATGGCTACACCTTC. Drawing the rest from reference TRBV5-1 and TRBJ1-2, the complete variable domain is KAGVTQTPRYLIKTRGQQVTLSCSPISGHRSVSWYQQTPGQGLQFLFEYFSETQRNKGNFPGRFSGRQFSNSRSEMNVSTLELGDSALYLCASSPDYYGYTFGSGTRLTVV.

CDR3 region: CASTSRTSPLHF. The DNA for the CDR3 is TGTGCCAGCACATCGCGAACTTCACCCCTCCACTTT. The gene calls are TRBV12-3 or TRBV12-4 and TRBJ1-6; D is unclear. There are 12 residues in the CDR3. Trimming pared 7 bases from V and 9 bases from J, leaving 10 bases between.

This chain joins TRBV5-6 and TRBJ2-1; perhaps TRBD2 as D (6 bases). Germline CDR1 SGHDT, CDR2 YYEEEE. V was cut by 3 bases and J by 7 bases, with 17 bases left in between. The length of the CDR3 is 15 residues. The chain's CDR3 is CASSSYGGAGNEQFF. The DNA of the CDR3 is TGTGCCAGCAGCTCTTATGGTGGGGCGGGAAATGAGCAGTTCTTC.

The rearrangement joins TRBV11-2 to TRBJ2-1; D is ambiguous. Germline V lookup: CDR1 SGHAT, CDR2 FQNNGV. The CDR3 is made up of 15 amino acids. The V gene lost 2 bases and the J gene lost 0 bases, with 8 bases spanning the gap. The CDR3 coding sequence is TGTGCCAGCAGCTTATCTGCAGTCTCCTACAATGAGCAGTTCTTC. This sequence encodes CASSLSAVSYNEQFF.

V gene TRBV19 combines with J gene TRBJ1-1, with 7 bases matching TRBD1. V gave up 7 bases and J gave up 5 bases; unmatched junction bases: 7. The CDR3 consists of 13 residues. From germline, CDR1 is LNHDA and CDR2 SQIVND (reference sequence). The CDR3 region has the DNA TGTGCCAGTACGGACAGGATAAGTACTGAAGCTTTCTTT. It encodes CASTDRISTEAFF. Combining the CDR3 with reference TRBV19 and TRBJ1-1 gives the whole variable domain DGGITQSPKYLFRKEGQNVTLSCEQNLNHDAMYWYRQDPGQGLRLIYYSQIVNDFQKGDIAEGYSVSREKKESFPLTVTSAQKNPTAFYLCASTDRISTEAFFGQGTRLTVV.

The chain employs TRBV7-9 and TRBJ2-7; no reliable D call. The CDR3 runs 14 residues. Trimming pared 6 bases from V and 0 bases from J, leaving 12 bases between. Germline V gene data show CDR1 as SEHNR and CDR2 as FQNEAQ (reference sequence). CDR3 in DNA: TGTGCCAGCAGAGCTGGGCTGACCTCCTACGAGCAGTACTTC. Amino acid sequence: CASRAGLTSYEQYF. Full variable domain (rest looked up from reference TRBV7-9 and TRBJ2-7): DTGVSQNPRHKITKRGQNVTFRCDPISEHNRLYWYRQTLGQGPEFLTYFQNEAQLEKSRLLSDRFSAERPKGSFSTLEIQRTEQGDSAMYLCASRAGLTSYEQYFGPGTRLTVT.

This chain connects TRBV10-3 to TRBJ2-3, with 7 bases fitting TRBD1. CDR3 size: 15 residues. The germline V gene encodes CDR1 ENHRY and CDR2 SYGVKD. With V trimmed by 8 bases and J by 3 bases, 11 bases remained unmatched. The CDR3 protein is CAIGSRGRGTDTQYF. The CDR3 DNA sequence: TGTGCCATCGGTTCCCGCGGCAGGGGGACAGATACGCAGTATTTT.

V gene TRBV7-2 combines with J gene TRBJ1-1; no clear D. Germline V lookup: CDR1 SGHTA, CDR2 FQGNSA. The CDR3 spans 15 residues. The V end was cut by 4 bases, the J end by 1 base, with 13 bases between. The CDR3 reads CASSSLRSGNTEAFF. For the CDR3, the DNA is TGTGCCAGCAGCTCACTCAGGTCGGGGAACACTGAAGCTTTCTTT.

The chain links TRBV29-1 to TRBJ2-6; D is ambiguous. The CDR3 runs 16 residues. The germline V and J ends were trimmed by 0 bases and 0 bases, with 9 bases remaining between them. Germline CDR1 reads SQVTM; CDR2 reads ANQGSEA. The CDR3 sequence: CSVEDTGVSGANVLTF. CDR3 nucleotide sequence: TGCAGCGTTGAAGATACGGGCGTCTCTGGGGCCAACGTCCTGACTTTC. The variable domain in full, completed from reference TRBV29-1 and TRBJ2-6, reads SAVISQKPSRDICQRGTSLTIQCQVDSQVTMMFWYRQQPGQSLTLIATANQGSEATYESGFVIDKFPISRPNLTFSTLTVSNMSPEDSSIYLCSVEDTGVSGANVLTFGAGSRLTVL.